A single sample gave rise to the 20 T cell receptor beta chains below, sequenced in a study of T cell clones after liver transplantation. Sequencing used immunoSEQ multiplex PCR; TCRdb keeps in-frame clones, though not all of them. The table has 45,000 to 60,000 clones, roughly 80% seen once. The input for sequencing was CD4+ T cells from blood, taken before liver transplant. The receptors stem from a human donor who received a liver transplant.

The chain recombines TRBV19 with TRBJ1-2; TRBD1 might be the D (5 bases). Deletions cut 5 bases from V and 14 bases from J, with 15 bases between. Looked up from germline, CDR1 is LNHDA and CDR2 is SQIVND (reference sequence). The CDR3 length is 11 residues. Here the CDR3 reads CASSSGRPVTF. The CDR3 DNA reads TGTGCCAGTAGTTCGGGACGGCCCGTGACCTTC.

The chain is built from TRBV6-1 and TRBJ1-5; TRBD1 is a possible D gene (5 bases). The CDR3 totals 14 residues. Germline loops: CDR1 MNHNS, CDR2 SASEGT. Between the trimmed V and J ends, which lost 8 bases and 3 bases, there was a span of 14 bases. The CDR3 DNA reads TGTGCCAGCGGGGTTACAGGAAACAATCAGCCCCAGCATTTT. Its protein is CASGVTGNNQPQHF.

V and J are TRBV28 and TRBJ2-7; 8 positions agree with TRBD1. The CDR3 length is 18 residues. The germline CDR1 and CDR2 sequences are MDHEN and SYDVKM. The trim removed 4 bases at V and 4 bases at J, leaving 18 bases unmatched. The CDR3 loop is CASSYSTRKSGGWYEQYF. The CDR3 DNA follows: TGTGCCAGCAGTTACTCGACCCGCAAATCAGGGGGCTGGTACGAGCAGTACTTC.

This clone was seen a single time. The genes are TRBV5-5 and TRBJ1-2, with a tentative D call TRBD1 (5 bases). Germline CDR1 SGHKS, CDR2 YYEKEE (reference sequence). V lost 3 bases and J 5 bases, leaving 14 bases between the germline ends. CDR3 length: 14 residues. CDR3 nucleotides: TGTGCCAGCAGCTCTAGGACATCGACTTATGGCTACACCTTC. This codes for CASSSRTSTYGYTF.

J is TRBJ2-5 and V is TRBV7-8; D might be TRBD1 (6 bases). Trimming took 2 bases from V and 5 from J, leaving 9 bases between them. Germline V CDR1 and CDR2: SGHVS, FQNEAQ. This CDR3 comprises 13 residues. CDR3 nucleotides: TGTGCCAGCAGCTTATCAGGGGCCGAGACCCAGTACTTC. Translated, it gives CASSLSGAETQYF.

V is TRBV27 and J is TRBJ2-7; no firm D call. The V gene's germline CDR1 is MNHEY and CDR2 SMNVEV (reference sequence). Between the trimmed V and J ends, which lost 8 bases and 3 bases, there was a span of 8 bases. This CDR3 comprises 11 residues. The CDR3 sequence is CASATDYEQYF. In DNA, the CDR3 is TGTGCCAGCGCTACGGACTACGAGCAGTACTTC.

V is TRBV18 and J is TRBJ2-7; perhaps TRBD2 as D (6 bases). The CDR3 is made up of 15 amino acids. The germline V gene has CDR1 KGHSH and CDR2 LQKENI. V was trimmed by 5 bases and J by 0 bases, leaving 14 bases between them. In DNA, the CDR3 is TGTGCCAGCTCAAATGACCGGGAGAGCTCCTACGAGCAGTACTTC. This codes for CASSNDRESSYEQYF.

The rearrangement joins TRBV18 to TRBJ1-4, with D perhaps TRBD1 (6 bases). CDR1 and CDR2 from the germline V gene are KGHSH and LQKENI. The CDR3 consists of 14 residues. Between the trimmed V and J ends, which lost 6 bases and 3 bases, there was a span of 11 bases. Here the CDR3 reads CASSRGTSNEKLFF. The CDR3 DNA follows: TGTGCCAGCTCGCGCGGGACATCTAATGAAAAACTGTTTTTT.

This clone occurred a few times. This rearrangement joins TRBV5-1 to TRBJ2-5; tentatively, D is TRBD1 (7 bases). CDR3 length: 16 residues. Trimming removed 4 bases at V and 5 bases at J, with 21 bases between. Germline V gene data show CDR1 as SGHRS and CDR2 as YFSETQ. CDR3 sequence reads: CASSPEPQGGWETQYF. As DNA, the CDR3 is TGCGCCAGCAGCCCAGAACCTCAGGGGGGCTGGGAGACCCAGTACTTC.

The genes are TRBV6-5 and TRBJ2-7; D call uncertain. Germline CDR1 reads MNHEY; CDR2 reads SVGAGI. Trimming stripped 6 bases from V and 2 bases from J, with 14 bases between. This CDR3 is 14 amino acids long. CDR3 coding DNA: TGTGCCAGCAGAAGCATTGGCCAAACCTACGAGCAGTACTTC. Translation gives CASRSIGQTYEQYF.

This chain connects TRBV6-5 to TRBJ2-7; a weak D match, TRBD1 (5 bases). V was clipped by 0 bases and J by 2 bases, with 8 bases between them. The CDR3 is 14 residues long. Germline V gene sequence: CDR1 MNHEY, CDR2 SVGAGI. The CDR3 region has the DNA TGTGCCAGCAGTTACTCCAGGGCAACCTACGAGCAGTACTTC. Its protein product is CASSYSRATYEQYF.

The gene calls are TRBV28 and TRBJ2-2, with D unresolved. The CDR3 runs 13 residues. In germline, CDR1 is MDHEN, CDR2 SYDVKM. V was clipped by 5 bases and J by 6 bases, with 10 bases between them. The CDR3 is CASSVRVPGELFF. CDR3 in DNA: TGTGCCAGCAGTGTTAGGGTGCCCGGGGAGCTGTTTTTT.

This chain uses TRBV13 with TRBJ1-2; 8 bases line up with TRBD1. V was clipped by 10 bases and J by 8 bases; unmatched bases: 9. Germline CDR1 reads PRHDT; CDR2 reads FYEKMQ (reference sequence). The CDR3 covers 12 residues. CDR3 in DNA: TGTGCCATCGGTCCAGGGGGCGAGGGCTACACCTTC. It codes for CAIGPGGEGYTF.

The V call is TRBV6-6, the J call TRBJ1-4; TRBD1 agrees at 7 bases. The germline gives CDR1 MNHNY, CDR2 SVGAGI (reference sequence). The CDR3 spans 14 residues. Losses at the gene ends were 6 bases for V and 4 bases for J; bases not matched to a gene: 5. The CDR3 loop is CASRRGPGNEKLFF. In DNA form, the CDR3 reads TGTGCCAGCAGGAGGGGGCCGGGTAATGAAAAACTGTTTTTT.

This chain links TRBV18 with TRBJ2-5; a possible D gene is TRBD1 (5 bases). Germline V gives CDR1 KGHSH, CDR2 LQKENI. Trimming pared 2 bases from V and 5 bases from J, leaving 15 bases between. This CDR3 spans 15 amino acids. Written as DNA, the CDR3 is TGTGCCAGCTCACCAGGACACGGTCTGGGGGAGACCCAGTACTTC. Encoded protein: CASSPGHGLGETQYF.

V and J are TRBV18 and TRBJ2-5; 7 bases fit TRBD1. J gave up 3 bases and V 4 bases, and 8 bases lay outside the gene matches. Germline assignment: CDR1 KGHSH and CDR2 LQKENI. This CDR3 is 15 amino acids long. This CDR3 reads CASSLTQGQEETQYF. The CDR3 nucleotides are TGTGCCAGCTCACTCACACAGGGGCAGGAAGAGACCCAGTACTTC.

The rearrangement uses TRBV28 and TRBJ2-7; 8 bases are a match to TRBD1. V lost 1 base and J lost 8; bases outside the gene matches: 10. The germline V gene has CDR1 MDHEN and CDR2 SYDVKM. CDR3 size: 15 residues. The chain's CDR3 is CASSLSGGDLRKQYF. The CDR3 DNA follows: TGTGCCAGCAGTTTATCAGGGGGCGACCTTAGGAAGCAGTACTTC.

The chain links TRBV18 to TRBJ1-5, with 7 nucleotides matching TRBD1. The CDR3 is 14 residues long. In germline, CDR1 is KGHSH, CDR2 LQKENI. V gave up 6 bases and J gave up 7 bases; unmatched junction bases: 9. CDR3 bases: TGTGCCAGCTCCCTTGACAGGGTTAGCCAGCCCCAGCATTTT. It yields the protein CASSLDRVSQPQHF.

The chain has TRBV2 and TRBJ2-1, with D perhaps being TRBD1 or TRBD2 (5 bases each). CDR3 size: 10 residues. Looked up from germline, CDR1 is SNHLY and CDR2 is FYNNEI. V gave up 3 bases and J gave up 16 bases, with 10 bases separating them. CDR3 region: CASSEGPGFF. The CDR3 nucleotides are TGTGCCAGCAGTGAGGGACCGGGCTTCTTC.

The V call is TRBV7-3, the J call TRBJ2-5; D is possibly TRBD1 or TRBD2 (5 bases each). The CDR3 consists of 14 residues. Germline V gene lookup returns CDR1 SGHTA and CDR2 FQGTGA. V was trimmed by 3 bases and J by 1 base, leaving 9 bases between them. The CDR3 loop is CASSLGLAQETQYF. DNA for the CDR3: TGTGCCAGCAGCTTGGGGCTAGCCCAAGAGACCCAGTACTTC.